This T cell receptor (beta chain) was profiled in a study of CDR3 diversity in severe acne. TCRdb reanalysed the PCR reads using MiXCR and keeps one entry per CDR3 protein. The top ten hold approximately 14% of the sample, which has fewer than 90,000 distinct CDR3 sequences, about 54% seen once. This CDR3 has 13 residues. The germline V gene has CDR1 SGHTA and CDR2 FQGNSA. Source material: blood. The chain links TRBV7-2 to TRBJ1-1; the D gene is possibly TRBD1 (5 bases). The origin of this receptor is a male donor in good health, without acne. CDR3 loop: CARGVGAGTEAFF. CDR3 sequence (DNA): TGTGCTAGAGGGGTTGGGGCTGGCACTGAAGCTTTCTTT.